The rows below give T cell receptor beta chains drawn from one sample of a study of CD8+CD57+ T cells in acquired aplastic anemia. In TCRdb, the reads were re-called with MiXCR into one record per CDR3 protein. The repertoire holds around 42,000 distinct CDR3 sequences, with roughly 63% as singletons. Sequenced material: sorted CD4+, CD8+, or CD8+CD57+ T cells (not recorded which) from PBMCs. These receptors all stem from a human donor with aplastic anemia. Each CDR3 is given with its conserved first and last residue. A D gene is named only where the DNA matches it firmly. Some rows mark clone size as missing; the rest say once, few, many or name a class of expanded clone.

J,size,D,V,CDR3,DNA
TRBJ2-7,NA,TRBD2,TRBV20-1,CSAPSASGGAYEQYF,TGCAGTGCTCCCTCGGCTAGCGGGGGGGCCTACGAGCAGTACTTC
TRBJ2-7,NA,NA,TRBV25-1,CASSEGTGANVLTFGAGYEQYF,NA
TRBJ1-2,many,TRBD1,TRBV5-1,CASSPTGVGYGYTF,TGCGCCAGCAGCCCGACAGGGGTAGGGTATGGCTACACCTTC
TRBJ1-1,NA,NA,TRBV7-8,CASRPTQAEAFF,TGTGCCAGCAGACCCACCCAGGCTGAAGCTTTCTTT
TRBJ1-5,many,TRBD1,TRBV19,CARGDSYQPQHF,TGTGCCAGAGGGGACAGTTATCAGCCCCAGCATTTT
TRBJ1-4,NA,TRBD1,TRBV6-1,CASGDRGGEKLFF,TGTGCCAGCGGGGACAGGGGAGGCGAAAAACTGTTTTTT
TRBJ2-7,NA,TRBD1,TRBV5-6,CASSPGTGGFGGELYF,TGTGCCAGCAGCCCTGGGACAGGGGGCTTCGGCGGGGAGCTGTACTTC
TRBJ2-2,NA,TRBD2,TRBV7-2,CASRRTSGRTGELFF,TGTGCCAGCAGGAGGACTAGCGGGAGAACCGGGGAGCTGTTTTTT
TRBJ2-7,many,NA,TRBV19,CASSIVPSYEQYF,TGTGCCAGTAGTATAGTACCCTCCTACGAGCAGTACTTC
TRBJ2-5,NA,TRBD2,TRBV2,CASSGGGGGQYF,TGTGCCAGCAGTGGTGGCGGGGGGGGCCAGTACTTC
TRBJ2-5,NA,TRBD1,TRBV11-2,CASSSGTGETQYF,TGTGCCAGCAGCTCCGGGACAGGAGAGACCCAGTACTTC
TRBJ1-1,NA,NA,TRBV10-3,CAISDWRWVEAFF,TGTGCCATCAGTGATTGGCGGTGGGTAGAGGCTTTCTTT
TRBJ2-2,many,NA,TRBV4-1,CASSQGQVPGELFF,TGCGCCAGCAGCCAAGGACAGGTGCCCGGGGAGCTGTTTTTT
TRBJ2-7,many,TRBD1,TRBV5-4,CASSHFDRDEQYF,TGTGCCAGCAGCCACTTTGACAGGGACGAGCAGTACTTC
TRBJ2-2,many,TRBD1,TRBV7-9,CASSSDRGDTGELFF,TGTGCCAGCAGCTCCGACAGGGGAGATACCGGGGAGCTGTTTTTT
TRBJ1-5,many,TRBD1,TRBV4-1,CASSQEATGYYQPQHF,TGCGCCAGCAGCCAAGAGGCGACAGGGTACTATCAGCCCCAGCATTTT
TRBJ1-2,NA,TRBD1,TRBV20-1,CSARGTGMRDYGYTF,TGCAGTGCTAGGGGGACAGGGATGCGGGACTATGGCTACACCTTC
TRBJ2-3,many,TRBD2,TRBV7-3,CASSFGGGAADTQYF,TGTGCCAGCAGCTTCGGCGGGGGGGCCGCAGATACGCAGTATTTT
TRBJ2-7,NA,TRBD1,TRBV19,CASSTGQGYEQYF,TGTGCCAGTAGTACGGGACAGGGTTACGAGCAGTACTTC
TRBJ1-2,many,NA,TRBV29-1,CSVEDAANYGYTF,TGCAGCGTTGAAGACGCGGCTAATTATGGCTACACCTTC
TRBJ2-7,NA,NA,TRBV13,CASSGGDRPPDEQYF,TGTGCCAGCAGCGGGGGAGATCGCCCACCAGACGAGCAGTACTTC
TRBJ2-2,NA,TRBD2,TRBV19,CATIRSGATGELFF,TGTGCCACCATCCGTAGCGGGGCCACCGGGGAGCTGTTTTTT
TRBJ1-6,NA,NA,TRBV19,CASRHGYNSPLHF,TGTGCCAGCCGACATGGGTATAATTCACCCCTCCACTTT
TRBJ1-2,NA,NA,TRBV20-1,CSASMQSANYGYTF,TGCAGTGCTAGTATGCAGTCAGCTAACTATGGCTACACCTTC
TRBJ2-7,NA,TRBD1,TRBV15,CAASSLSGQGEDEQYF,TGTGCCGCCAGCAGCCTAAGCGGACAGGGAGAAGACGAGCAGTACTTC
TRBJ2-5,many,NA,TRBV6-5,CASSYSGFRETQYF,TGTGCCAGCAGTTACTCGGGGTTCAGGGAGACCCAGTACTTC
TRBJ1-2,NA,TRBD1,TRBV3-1,CASSPIAGDRGPYGYTF,TGTGCCAGCAGCCCCATAGCAGGGGACAGAGGGCCCTATGGCTACACCTTC
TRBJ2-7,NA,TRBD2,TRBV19,CASSPGGRYEQYF,TGTGCCAGTAGCCCGGGCGGGAGGTACGAGCAGTACTTC
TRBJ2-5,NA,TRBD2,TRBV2,CASSRTSGGETQYF,TGTGCCAGCAGTCGGACTAGCGGGGGAGAGACCCAGTACTTC
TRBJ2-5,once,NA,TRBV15,CATSSVEALWEETQYF,TGTGCCACCAGCAGCGTAGAAGCTTTATGGGAAGAGACCCAGTACTTC
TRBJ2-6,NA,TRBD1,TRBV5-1,CASSLGTGGIGANVLTF,TGCGCCAGCAGCTTGGGGACAGGGGGCATTGGGGCCAACGTCCTGACTTTC
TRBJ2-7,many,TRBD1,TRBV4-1,CASSRLGQGMREQYF,TGCGCCAGCAGCCGGCTAGGACAGGGAATGAGGGAGCAGTACTTC
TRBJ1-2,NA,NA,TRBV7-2,CASRGRQIYGYTF,TGTGCCAGCAGAGGGAGACAGATCTATGGCTACACCTTC
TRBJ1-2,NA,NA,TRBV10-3,CAISESGAGYGYTF,TGTGCCATCAGTGAGTCGGGGGCAGGCTATGGCTACACCTTC
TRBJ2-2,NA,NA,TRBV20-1,CSAYRTGELFF,TGCAGTGCTTACAGGACCGGGGAGCTGTTTTTT
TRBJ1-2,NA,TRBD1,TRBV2,CASSELTGGYGYTF,TGTGCCAGCAGTGAACTGACAGGGGGCTATGGCTACACCTTC
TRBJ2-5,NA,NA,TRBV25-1,CASSWDRETQYF,TGCGCCAGCAGTTGGGACCGAGAGACCCAGTACTTC
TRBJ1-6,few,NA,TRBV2,CASSRTAAGNSPLHF,TGTGCCAGCAGTAGGACAGCCGCAGGGAATTCACCCCTCCACTTT
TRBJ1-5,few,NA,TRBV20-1,CSARVRGSQPQHF,TGCAGTGCTAGAGTTCGGGGCAGTCAGCCCCAGCATTTT
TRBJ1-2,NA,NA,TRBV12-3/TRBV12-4,CASSHSALANYGYTF,TGTGCCAGCAGTCACTCGGCCCTAGCTAACTATGGCTACACCTTC
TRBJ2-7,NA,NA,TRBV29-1,CSVVDGGDSSYEQYF,TGCAGCGTGGTTGATGGGGGGGACAGCTCCTACGAGCAGTACTTC
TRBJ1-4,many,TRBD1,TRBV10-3,CAISESNRGNEKLFF,TGTGCCATCAGTGAGTCGAACAGGGGTAATGAAAAACTGTTTTTT
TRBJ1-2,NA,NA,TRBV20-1,CSARDGMGGPYGYTF,TGCAGTGCTAGAGATGGTATGGGCGGACCTTATGGCTACACCTTC
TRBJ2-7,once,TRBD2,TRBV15,CATSRVAGGNEQYF,TGTGCCACCAGCAGAGTAGCGGGTGGTAACGAGCAGTACTTC
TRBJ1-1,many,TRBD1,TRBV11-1,CASSHETGGTEAFF,TGTGCCAGCAGTCACGAGACAGGGGGCACTGAAGCTTTCTTT
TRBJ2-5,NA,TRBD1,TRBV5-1,CASSLAWTGVETQYF,TGCGCCAGCAGCTTGGCTTGGACAGGGGTAGAGACCCAGTACTTC
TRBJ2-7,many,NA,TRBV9,CASSVGRGGEQYF,TGTGCCAGCAGCGTAGGGAGGGGCGGCGAGCAGTACTTC